The 20 T cell receptor beta chains listed next were all sequenced from one sample in a study of beta chain features in type 1 diabetes (dated by TCRdb to between 2017 and 2018). The library came from the immunoSEQ multiplex PCR assay. The High Capacity cDNA Reverse Transcription Kit was used to reverse transcribe all of the isolated RNA, meaning that expressed TCRB transcripts were what got sequenced. TCRdb took over this immuneACCESS table, retaining in-frame rearrangements with V and J assigned. Such tables are incomplete; in checked studies, under half of the missing clones stem from an unresolved V gene, and the remainder is unexplained. Here the sample has around 140,000 clones; 9% to 10% occur a single time. The top ten constitute less than 0.85% of the sample. Specimen: central memory CD4+ T cells from blood. The receptor source for this set is a woman between 35 and 50 years old in good health.

This clone has a handful of counts. The chain links TRBV6-5 to TRBJ2-1, with D hard to call. CDR1 MNHEY and CDR2 SVGAGI come from the germline V gene. The CDR3 is 12 amino acids. V was clipped by 5 bases and J by 7 bases, with 9 bases between them. The CDR3 region has the DNA TGTGCCAGCAGTCCCCCCCCGAATGAGCAGTTCTTC. Translated: CASSPPPNEQFF.

In its sample, this clone was seen a few times. V and J are TRBV5-6 and TRBJ1-4; D may be TRBD1 (6 bases). V shed 3 bases and J shed 5 bases, with 14 bases lying between them. Germline values: CDR1 SGHDT, CDR2 YYEEEE. The CDR3 totals 15 residues. For the CDR3, the DNA is TGTGCCAGCAGCTCCTTGACAGGATCGAATGAAAAACTGTTTTTT. As protein: CASSSLTGSNEKLFF.

The sample holds many counts of this clone. The genes are TRBV5-6 and TRBJ2-1; D unclear. CDR1 is SGHDT and CDR2 is YYEEEE in the germline V gene. The CDR3 sequence is 11 residues long. The V end lost 4 bases, the J end lost 10 bases, and 9 bases lay between the germline ends. The CDR3 is CASSLHREQFF. In DNA, the CDR3 is TGTGCCAGCAGCCTGCACCGGGAGCAGTTCTTC.

This clone was counted a single time. The chain carries TRBV7-2 and TRBJ1-2; D not certain. The CDR3 consists of 13 residues. Trimming pared 5 bases from V and 3 bases from J, leaving 10 bases between. CDR1 is SGHTA and CDR2 is FQGNSA in the germline V gene. The CDR3 coding sequence is TGTGCCAGCAGCACCAGGCCTGACTATGGCTACACCTTC. Its protein product is CASSTRPDYGYTF.

In this sample, this clone turned up a few times. The chain links TRBV6-1 to TRBJ2-7; the D is unclear. The CDR3 has 14 amino acids. Germline V CDR1 and CDR2: MNHNS, SASEGT. Deletions cut 3 bases from V and 0 bases from J, with 9 bases between. The CDR3 region is CASSESGISYEQYF. The CDR3 bases are TGTGCCAGCAGTGAGTCAGGAATCTCCTACGAGCAGTACTTC.

This clone was picked up one time. CDR3 sequence: CASSPSPGMLSPEAFF. DNA for the CDR3: TGTGCCAGCTCACCAAGTCCGGGGATGCTAAGTCCTGAAGCTTTCTTT. V gene TRBV18 combines with J gene TRBJ1-1; no reliable D call. Looked up from germline, CDR1 is KGHSH and CDR2 is LQKENI. CDR3 length: 16 residues. The germline V and J ends were trimmed by 2 bases and 6 bases, with 19 bases remaining between them.

The rearrangement joins TRBV5-5 to TRBJ2-1; 7 nucleotides align to TRBD1. This CDR3 spans 17 amino acids. Germline V lookup: CDR1 SGHKS, CDR2 YYEKEE (reference sequence). With V trimmed by 5 bases and J by 4 bases, 15 bases remained unmatched. CDR3 nucleotides: TGTGCCAGCAGTCCACGCTTCCGGGACAGAGTTTACAATGAGCAGTTCTTC. Residues: CASSPRFRDRVYNEQFF.

This clone was found a few times. The chain uses TRBV6-6 and TRBJ2-5, with 9 bases lining up with TRBD2. The V gene end was trimmed by 6 bases and the J gene end by 5 bases; junction bases not matched to a gene: 1. CDR3 length equals 12 residues. From germline, CDR1 is MNHNY and CDR2 SVGAGI (reference sequence). The CDR3 DNA sequence: TGTGCCAGCAGGGCGGGGGGGGAGACCCAGTACTTC. It yields the protein CASRAGGETQYF.

This chain joins TRBV11-2 and TRBJ1-5, with 7 positions matching TRBD1. Looked up from germline, CDR1 is SGHAT and CDR2 is FQNNGV. V shed 5 bases and J 4 bases; nucleotides not matched to a gene: 5. This CDR3 comprises 14 residues. In nucleotides, the CDR3 is TGTGCCAGCAGCATACAGGGGCCTAATCAGCCCCAGCATTTT. Its translation is CASSIQGPNQPQHF.

The chain carries TRBV6-1 and TRBJ2-5, with D possibly matching TRBD1 (6 bases). The CDR3 extends over 13 amino acids. The germline V gene encodes CDR1 MNHNS and CDR2 SASEGT. V was shortened by 6 bases and J by 2 bases, with 10 bases between the two germline ends. The CDR3 region is CASSVQGQETQYF. CDR3 bases: TGTGCCAGCAGCGTTCAGGGGCAAGAGACCCAGTACTTC.

V usage is TRBV19 and J usage is TRBJ1-5; D not resolved. Germline CDR1 reads LNHDA; CDR2 reads SQIVND (reference sequence). The CDR3 has 15 amino acids. Trimming pared 2 bases from V and 0 bases from J, leaving 8 bases between. The CDR3 DNA sequence: TGTGCCAGTAGTATAAACCAGGTTAGCAATCAGCCCCAGCATTTT. This encodes CASSINQVSNQPQHF.

This clone came up a few times. The chain recombines TRBV5-4 with TRBJ2-5; 8 bases are a match to TRBD2. CDR3 length: 16 residues. V was clipped by 0 bases and J by 5 bases; unmatched bases: 9. Germline V gene sequence: CDR1 SGHNT, CDR2 YYREEE (reference sequence). The DNA of the CDR3 is TGTGCCAGCAGCTTGGGGCTGGCGGGGGGAGGGGAGACCCAGTACTTC. This encodes CASSLGLAGGGETQYF.

This clone was picked up many times. The V call is TRBV5-4, the J call TRBJ2-5; D gene ambiguous. The V end was cut by 4 bases, the J end by 5 bases, with 6 bases between. CDR1 and CDR2 (germline): SGHNT, YYREEE (reference sequence). The CDR3 covers 11 residues. CDR3 in amino acids: CASSPGETQYF. CDR3 coding DNA: TGTGCCAGCAGCCCCGGTGAGACCCAGTACTTC.

The gene calls are TRBV2 and TRBJ2-3, with 9 positions matching TRBD2. There are 15 residues in the CDR3. Per the germline V gene, CDR1 is SNHLY and CDR2 is FYNNEI. V dropped 6 bases and J dropped 3; count of bases not matched to a gene: 7. CDR3 DNA: TGTGCCAGCAGGGGACTAGCCAGAGCAACAGATACGCAGTATTTT. Residues: CASRGLARATDTQYF.

This clone was counted a few times. CDR3 sequence: CASLTGGSNQETQYF. In nucleotides, the CDR3 is TGTGCCAGCTTAACCGGGGGTTCCAACCAAGAGACCCAGTACTTC. The chain links TRBV2 to TRBJ2-5; a weak D match, TRBD2 (6 bases). V was clipped by 8 bases and J by 0 bases, with 16 bases between them. The CDR3 is 15 amino acids. Germline assignment: CDR1 SNHLY and CDR2 FYNNEI.

This clone was found a few times. This sequence joins TRBV5-4 and TRBJ2-7; no clear D. Looked up from germline, CDR1 is SGHNT and CDR2 is YYREEE (reference sequence). There are 12 residues in the CDR3. The germline V and J ends were trimmed by 0 bases and 7 bases, with 8 bases remaining between them. The DNA of the CDR3 is TGTGCCAGCAGCTTGGACCACTTAGAGCAGTACTTC. Translating it yields CASSLDHLEQYF.

This chain links TRBV7-2 with TRBJ2-5; 7 bases are a match to TRBD1. V was clipped by 1 base and J by 5 bases; unmatched bases: 7. The CDR3 runs to 15 residues. Per the germline V gene, CDR1 is SGHTA and CDR2 is FQGNSA. CDR3 loop: CASSLVGGQGETQYF. Written as DNA, the CDR3 is TGTGCCAGCAGCTTAGTAGGGGGCCAAGGGGAGACCCAGTACTTC.

The chain recombines TRBV9 with TRBJ2-7; D remains ambiguous. The germline V and J ends were trimmed by 3 bases and 1 base, with 8 bases remaining between them. This CDR3 spans 13 amino acids. Per the germline V gene, CDR1 is SGDLS and CDR2 is YYNGEE. The CDR3 DNA sequence: TGTGCCAGCAGCGCGCAGGCGTCCTACGAGCAGTACTTC. Translating it yields CASSAQASYEQYF.

The table lists this clone with many counts. This chain links TRBV29-1 with TRBJ1-2, with 9 positions matching TRBD1. Germline V lookup: CDR1 SQVTM, CDR2 ANQGSEA. The V and J ends lost 6 bases and 7 bases, in that order; junction bases with no gene match: 6. This CDR3 is built from 12 residues. The CDR3 spells CSVGGQGFGYTF. CDR3 in DNA: TGCAGCGTGGGGGGACAGGGTTTTGGCTACACCTTC.

This clone has a count of ten or more. V usage is TRBV10-3 and J usage is TRBJ2-2; 8 nucleotides match TRBD2. From germline, CDR1 is ENHRY and CDR2 SYGVKD. V gave up 10 bases and J gave up 2 bases; unmatched junction bases: 9. There are 15 residues in the CDR3. CDR3 region: CATTTSAFNTGELFF. In DNA, the CDR3 is TGTGCCACGACGACTAGCGCGTTTAACACCGGGGAGCTGTTTTTT.